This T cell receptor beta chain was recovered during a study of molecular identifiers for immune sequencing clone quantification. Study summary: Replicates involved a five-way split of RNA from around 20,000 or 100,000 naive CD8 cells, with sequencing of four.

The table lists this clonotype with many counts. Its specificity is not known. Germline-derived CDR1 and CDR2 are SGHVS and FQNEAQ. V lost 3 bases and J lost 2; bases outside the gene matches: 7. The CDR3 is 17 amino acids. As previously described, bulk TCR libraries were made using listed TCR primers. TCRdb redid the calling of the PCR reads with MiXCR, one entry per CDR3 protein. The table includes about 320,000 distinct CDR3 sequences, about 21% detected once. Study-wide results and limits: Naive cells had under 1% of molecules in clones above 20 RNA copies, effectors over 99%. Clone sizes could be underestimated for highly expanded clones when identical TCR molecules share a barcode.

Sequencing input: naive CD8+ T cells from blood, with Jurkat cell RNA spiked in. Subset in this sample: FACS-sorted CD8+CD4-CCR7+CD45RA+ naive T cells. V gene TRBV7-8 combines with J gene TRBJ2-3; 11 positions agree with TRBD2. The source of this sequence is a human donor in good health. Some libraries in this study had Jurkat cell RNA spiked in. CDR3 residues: CASSFLGLADYTDTQYF. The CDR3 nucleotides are TGTGCCAGCAGCTTCCTGGGACTAGCGGATTACACAGATACGCAGTATTTT.